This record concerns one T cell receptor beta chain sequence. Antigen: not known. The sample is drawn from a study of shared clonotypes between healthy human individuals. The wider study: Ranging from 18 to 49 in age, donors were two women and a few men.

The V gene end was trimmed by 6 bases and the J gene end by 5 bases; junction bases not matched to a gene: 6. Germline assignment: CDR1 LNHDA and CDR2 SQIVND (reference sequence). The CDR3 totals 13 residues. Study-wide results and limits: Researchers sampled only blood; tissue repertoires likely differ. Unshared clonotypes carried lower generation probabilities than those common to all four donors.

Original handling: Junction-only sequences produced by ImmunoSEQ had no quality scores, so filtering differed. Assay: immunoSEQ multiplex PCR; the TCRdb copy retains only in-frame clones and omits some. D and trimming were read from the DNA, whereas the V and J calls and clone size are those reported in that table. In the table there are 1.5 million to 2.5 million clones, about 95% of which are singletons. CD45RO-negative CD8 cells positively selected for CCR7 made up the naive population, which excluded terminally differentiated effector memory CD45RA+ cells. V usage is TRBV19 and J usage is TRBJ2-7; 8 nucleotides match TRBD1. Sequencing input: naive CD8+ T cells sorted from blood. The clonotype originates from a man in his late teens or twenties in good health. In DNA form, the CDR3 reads TGTGCCAGTAGCAGACAGGGGTTAAACGAGCAGTACTTC. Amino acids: CASSRQGLNEQYF.